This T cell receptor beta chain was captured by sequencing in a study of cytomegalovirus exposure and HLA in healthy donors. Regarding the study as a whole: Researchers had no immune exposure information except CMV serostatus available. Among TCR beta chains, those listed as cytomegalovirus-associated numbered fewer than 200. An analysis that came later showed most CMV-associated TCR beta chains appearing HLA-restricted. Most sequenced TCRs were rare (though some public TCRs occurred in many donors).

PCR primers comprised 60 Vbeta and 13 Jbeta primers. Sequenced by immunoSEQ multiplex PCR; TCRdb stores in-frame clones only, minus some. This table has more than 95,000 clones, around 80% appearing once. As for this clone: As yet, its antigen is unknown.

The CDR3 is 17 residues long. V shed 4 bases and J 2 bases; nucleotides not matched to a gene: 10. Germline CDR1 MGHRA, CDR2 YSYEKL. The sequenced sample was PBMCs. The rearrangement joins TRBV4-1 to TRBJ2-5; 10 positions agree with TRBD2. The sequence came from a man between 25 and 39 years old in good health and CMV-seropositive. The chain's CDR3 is CASSPYSSGGLQETQYF. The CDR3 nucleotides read TGCGCCAGCAGCCCCTACTCTAGCGGGGGCTTACAAGAGACCCAGTACTTC.